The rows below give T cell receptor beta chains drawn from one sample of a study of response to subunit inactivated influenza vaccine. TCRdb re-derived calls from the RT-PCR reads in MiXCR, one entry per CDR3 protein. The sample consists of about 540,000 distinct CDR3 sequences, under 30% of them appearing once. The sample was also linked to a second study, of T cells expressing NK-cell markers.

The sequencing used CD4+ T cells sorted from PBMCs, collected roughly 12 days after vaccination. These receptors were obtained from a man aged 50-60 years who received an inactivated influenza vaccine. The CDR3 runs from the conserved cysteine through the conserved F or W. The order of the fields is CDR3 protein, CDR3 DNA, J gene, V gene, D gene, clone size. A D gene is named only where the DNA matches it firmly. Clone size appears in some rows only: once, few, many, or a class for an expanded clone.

CATSMGGTSGYNEQFF	TGTGCCACCAGCATGGGGGGGACTAGCGGATACAATGAGCAGTTCTTC	TRBJ2-1	TRBV15	TRBD2	-
CASTSGTFAGELFF	TGTGCCAGCACGTCCGGGACATTCGCCGGGGAGCTGTTTTTT	TRBJ2-2	TRBV3-1	-	-
CASSWMFGTGGGEQYF	TGCGCCAGCAGCTGGATGTTCGGGACAGGGGGTGGCGAGCAGTACTTC	TRBJ2-7	TRBV5-1	TRBD1	-
CSVAHGLATEAFF	TGCAGCGTGGCCCATGGGCTGGCCACTGAAGCTTTCTTT	TRBJ1-1	TRBV29-1	-	-
CASSPSKGLRRNQPQHF	TGTGCCAGCAGCCCCAGTAAGGGGCTTCGTCGCAATCAGCCCCAGCATTTT	TRBJ1-5	TRBV6-2/TRBV6-3	-	-
CASSLDLARTTDTQYF	TGTGCCAGCAGCTTGGACCTAGCGCGTACCACAGATACGCAGTATTTT	TRBJ2-3	TRBV5-5	-	few
CASRSGSGEQYF	TGTGCTAGTAGGAGCGGGAGCGGGGAGCAGTACTTC	TRBJ2-7	TRBV12-5	TRBD2	few
CASSLAALVQQFF	TGTGCCAGCAGCTTAGCGGCGCTAGTGCAGCAGTTCTTC	TRBJ2-1	TRBV7-9	-	few
CATMTGLSEQYF	TGTGCCACCATGACGGGGCTGAGTGAGCAGTACTTC	TRBJ2-7	TRBV10-3	-	-
CASSQLGANQPQHF	TGCGCCAGCAGCCAATTGGGCGCCAATCAGCCCCAGCATTTT	TRBJ1-5	TRBV4-1	-	few
CASSQGAPYEQYF	TGTGCCAGCAGCCAGGGAGCTCCCTACGAGCAGTACTTC	TRBJ2-7	TRBV12-3/TRBV12-4	-	few
CASSVGSAGGQIRQFF	TGTGCCAGCAGCGTAGGCTCAGCGGGAGGGCAGATTCGCCAGTTCTTC	TRBJ2-1	TRBV9	TRBD2	few
CATSDLNVNTEAFF	TGTGCCACCAGTGATTTGAACGTGAACACTGAAGCTTTCTTT	TRBJ1-1	TRBV24-1	-	few
CATSDLGSGERDTQYF	TGTGCCACCAGTGATTTGGGTAGCGGGGAAAGAGATACGCAGTATTTT	TRBJ2-3	TRBV24-1	TRBD2	-
CASSSHGGEKLFF	TGCGCCAGCAGCTCCCATGGCGGCGAAAAACTGTTTTTT	TRBJ1-4	TRBV5-1	-	few
CASSYYQGQPAFNEQFF	TGTGCCAGCAGTTATTACCAGGGACAGCCAGCCTTCAATGAGCAGTTCTTC	TRBJ2-1	TRBV6-5	TRBD1	few
CASSMTGRSYNEQFF	TGCGCCAGCAGCATGACAGGCCGTTCTTACAATGAGCAGTTCTTC	TRBJ2-1	TRBV5-1	-	-
CAIKGGSGPNEQFF	TGTGCCATCAAGGGCGGGAGTGGCCCCAATGAGCAGTTCTTC	TRBJ2-1	TRBV10-3	TRBD2	few
CASSRTRLIIRGPFVQYF	TGTGCCAGCAGCCGAACCAGACTGATCATCCGGGGTCCATTTGTTCAGTACTTC	TRBJ2-4	TRBV3-1	-	few
CASSRIQGNDQPQHF	TGCGCCAGCAGCCGAATACAGGGAAACGATCAGCCCCAGCATTTT	TRBJ1-5	TRBV4-1	-	few
CASSLTSDSGLGQYF	TGTGCCAGCAGCCTGACCTCGGACAGCGGCCTCGGGCAGTACTTC	TRBJ2-7	TRBV3-1	-	few
CASSKRTSGTDTQYF	TGTGCCAGCAGTAAGCGGACTAGCGGCACAGATACGCAGTATTTT	TRBJ2-3	TRBV6-1	TRBD2	-
CASSPQPGGLYNEQFF	TGTGCCAGCAGCCCCCAACCGGGAGGGCTTTACAATGAGCAGTTCTTC	TRBJ2-1	TRBV7-3	TRBD2	few
CASSLAMGKGNIQYF	TGTGCCAGCAGCTTAGCTATGGGCAAGGGAAACATTCAGTACTTC	TRBJ2-4	TRBV7-9	-	few
CAISESGTGLQPQHF	TGTGCCATCAGTGAGTCCGGGACAGGGCTTCAGCCCCAGCATTTT	TRBJ1-5	TRBV10-3	TRBD1	few
CASSFGGHVADTQYF	TGCGCCAGCAGCTTCGGAGGGCATGTTGCAGATACGCAGTATTTT	TRBJ2-3	TRBV5-1	-	-
CASSQVGGSYEQYF	TGCGCCAGCAGCCAAGTTGGCGGGAGCTACGAGCAGTACTTC	TRBJ2-7	TRBV4-3	TRBD2	few